Listed below are T cell receptor beta chains from one sample, sequenced in a study of T cell repertoires in cytomegalovirus infection. No antigen is known for these receptors. TCRdb reanalysed the reads using MiXCR and keeps one entry per CDR3 protein. The table lists around 800,000 distinct CDR3 sequences, roughly 33% of them singletons. The sample in question was cultured CD8+ T cells from PBMCs, obtained from culture after CMV antigen stimulation. The receptors were gathered from a human donor in good health (CMV status not recorded). Some clones in this sample may be carry-over from other donors' samples. Each CDR3 is given with its conserved first and last residue. D genes are given only for firm matches. The size entry is marked missing in some rows and otherwise reads once, few, many or a size class.

>TRBD1|few|TRBJ1-1|TRBV12-5
TGTGCTAGTGGTTTGGGGACAGGGTCCACTGAAGCTTTCTTT
CASGLGTGSTEAFF
>-|-|TRBJ2-7|TRBV4-2
TGTGCCAGCAGCCAAGGCGATCAATCCTACGAGCAGTACTTC
CASSQGDQSYEQYF
>TRBD2|-|TRBJ2-3|TRBV7-9
TGTGCCAGCAGCTCGCTCCTTCTAGCGGGGTCTAGCACAGATACGCAGTATTTT
CASSSLLLAGSSTDTQYF
>-|many|TRBJ2-5|TRBV7-6
TGTGCCAGCAGCAAAGACTGGTTGTGGGAGACCCAGTACTTC
CASSKDWLWETQYF
>-|-|TRBJ2-5|TRBV7-7
TGTGCTAGCAGCCCGGGGGATTTGAAGACCCAGTACTTC
CASSPGDLKTQYF
>-|few|TRBJ2-7|TRBV3-1
TGTGCCAGCAGCCAAGATATGAAAATCTACGAGCAGTACTTC
CASSQDMKIYEQYF
>TRBD1|-|TRBJ1-6|TRBV7-4
TGTGCCAGCAGCTCAAGGGACAGGGGTTATAATTCACCCCTCCACTTT
CASSSRDRGYNSPLHF
>-|-|TRBJ2-1|TRBV2
TGTGCCAGCACCGAAGGGGGGAAACTCTACAATGAGCAGTTCTTC
CASTEGGKLYNEQFF
>-|-|TRBJ2-1|TRBV9
TGTGCCAGCAGCGTAGGAAGGGACCACTCCTACAATGAGCAGTTCTTC
CASSVGRDHSYNEQFF
>-|many|TRBJ2-1|TRBV11-3
TGTGCCAGCAGCCTGGATCTAGGCAGCTCCTACAATGAGCAGTTCTTC
CASSLDLGSSYNEQFF
>TRBD2|-|TRBJ2-7|TRBV13
TGTGCCAGCAGCCTTCGGCGGGGGGGTTCTCTCGAGCAGTACTTC
CASSLRRGGSLEQYF
>-|few|TRBJ2-5|TRBV2
TGTGCCAGTATATCAAACGTGGAGACCCAGTACTTC
CASISNVETQYF
>-|-|TRBJ1-6|TRBV24-1
TGTGCCACCGGAGGAGGGGATAATTCACCCCTCCACTTT
CATGGGDNSPLHF
>-|few|TRBJ2-3|TRBV20-1
TGCAGTGCTAGTCTCTTTCCTCGGGGGGCCAGCACAGATACGCAGTATTTT
CSASLFPRGASTDTQYF
>TRBD1|-|TRBJ2-3|TRBV27
TGTGCCAGCAGTGTATCAACAGGGGATAGCGCGGATACGCAGTATTTT
CASSVSTGDSADTQYF
>TRBD2|-|TRBJ2-5|TRBV2
TGTGCCAGCAGTTTTCCGGGACTAGCGGGGGAGACCCAGTACTTC
CASSFPGLAGETQYF
>-|many|TRBJ1-1|TRBV7-2
TGTGCCAGCAGCTACACCTCCCTGGGGGCTGAAGCTTTCTTT
CASSYTSLGAEAFF
>-|many|TRBJ1-5|TRBV28
TGTGCCAGCAGTTTTGACAGTCACTTAAATCAGCCCCAGCATTTT
CASSFDSHLNQPQHF
>-|-|TRBJ1-2|TRBV7-8
TGTGCCAGCAGCTTAGCGGGACATATGGATGGCTACACCTTC
CASSLAGHMDGYTF
>-|-|TRBJ1-2|TRBV4-1
TGTGCCAGCAGCCAAGATGACGGGGCCCCCCGCTACTATGGCTACACCTTC
CASSQDDGAPRYYGYTF
>-|-|TRBJ2-2|TRBV5-5
TGTGCCAGCAGCTTGGCGGGTTCGGGGGTGTCGTTCACCGGGGAGCTGTTTTTT
CASSLAGSGVSFTGELFF
>-|few|TRBJ1-1|TRBV2
TGTGCCAGCAGTGATCGAGGGAGCGTGAACACTGAAGCTTTCTTT
CASSDRGSVNTEAFF
>TRBD1|many|TRBJ1-4|TRBV12-3/TRBV12-4
TGTGCCAGCAGAGCCTTCACAGGGGCGAGGGGGGAAAAACTGTTTTTT
CASRAFTGARGEKLFF
>-|-|TRBJ1-1|TRBV6-1
TGTGCCAGCAGCACAGGGTCCGCGGGCACTGAAGCTTTCTTT
CASSTGSAGTEAFF
>-|once|TRBJ1-5|TRBV18
TGTGCCAGCGCCGCCGGGCCAGCAAAAGATCAGCCCCAGCATTTT
CASAAGPAKDQPQHF
>-|-|TRBJ2-5|TRBV7-8
TGTGCCAGCAGCTTCGGTCTGAGGGATCAAGAGACCCAGTACTTC
CASSFGLRDQETQYF
>-|-|TRBJ2-7|TRBV7-9
TGTGCCAGCAGCTTCTTTGGAACAGGGAGCGAGCAGTACTTC
CASSFFGTGSEQYF
>-|once|TRBJ2-7|TRBV20-1
TGCAGTGCCGAATTTATAGGGGCCTACTCCTACGAGCAGTACTTC
CSAEFIGAYSYEQYF
>TRBD2|many|TRBJ2-1|TRBV24-1
TGTGCCACCAGTGACACGGGACTAGCGGGGGCCGTCTCCTACAATGAGCAGTTCTTC
CATSDTGLAGAVSYNEQFF
>TRBD2|few|TRBJ2-3|TRBV6-6
TGTGCCAGCAGTTACACTAAGCTCCGGACTAGCGGGGGTGGAGATACGCAGTATTTT
CASSYTKLRTSGGGDTQYF
>-|few|TRBJ2-4|TRBV2
TGTGCCAGCAGTCCGCGCTACCGGGGGCGGAGCCCTGAGGGACACATTCAGTACTTC
CASSPRYRGRSPEGHIQYF
>-|few|TRBJ1-1|TRBV14
TGTGCCAGCAGCCAAGATGGGCCCAGGACAGACCCGAACACTGAAGCTTTCTTT
CASSQDGPRTDPNTEAFF
>-|few|TRBJ1-4|TRBV25-1
TGTGCCAGCAGTGAATACCCAGGCCGTATGACAACTAATGAAAAACTGTTTTTT
CASSEYPGRMTTNEKLFF
>TRBD1|-|TRBJ2-2|TRBV27
TGTGCCACACGACAGGGGCTAAACACCGGGGAGCTGTTTTTT
CATRQGLNTGELFF
>-|-|TRBJ2-2|TRBV7-4
TGTGCCAGCACCCTCCCTGCTCAAGCCGGGGAGCTGTTTTTT
CASTLPAQAGELFF
>TRBD2|-|TRBJ2-2|TRBV20-1
TGCAGTGCTAGACCCTCTAGCGGGGGCCTCACCGGGGAGCTGTTTTTT
CSARPSSGGLTGELFF
>-|-|TRBJ2-3|TRBV19
TGTGCCAGTAGTATGGGGACGGCTAGCACAGATACGCAGTATTTT
CASSMGTASTDTQYF
>-|-|TRBJ1-3|TRBV2
TGTGCCAGCACCCCTAGGGGCTCTGGAAACACCATATATTTT
CASTPRGSGNTIYF
>-|-|TRBJ2-4|TRBV27
TGTGCCAGCAGTTTAGCAGCCAAAAACATTCAGTACTTC
CASSLAAKNIQYF
>-|many|TRBJ1-2|TRBV12-3/TRBV12-4
TGTGCCAGCAGTCTTACCCGGACAACCGGCTACACCTTC
CASSLTRTTGYTF
>TRBD1|-|TRBJ2-5|TRBV7-3
TGTGCCAGCAGTTTAACAGGGGGGAACGAGACCCAGTACTTC
CASSLTGGNETQYF
>TRBD1|-|TRBJ2-7|TRBV19
TGTGCCAGTAGTCCGGGATGGACAGGGTGGTCCTACGAGCAGTACTTC
CASSPGWTGWSYEQYF
>TRBD1|many|TRBJ1-1|TRBV12-3/TRBV12-4
TGTGCCAGCAGTTGGACAGGGGGCTTCGGTGAAGCTTTCTTT
CASSWTGGFGEAFF
>-|-|TRBJ1-1|TRBV6-2/TRBV6-3
TGTGCCAGCAGTTACGCTTCGGTGAACACTGAAGCTTTCTTT
CASSYASVNTEAFF
>-|-|TRBJ1-4|TRBV12-3/TRBV12-4
TGTGCCAGCAGCGTGAGGGTGCGGTCCGCAACTAATGAAAAACTGTTTTTT
CASSVRVRSATNEKLFF
>-|-|TRBJ2-6|TRBV3-1
TGTGCCAGCAGCCCAAATCGTATGGGGGCCAACGTCCTGACTTTC
CASSPNRMGANVLTF
>TRBD2|few|TRBJ2-1|TRBV7-9
TGTGCCAGCACCGCGACTAGCGGGGGGGCAAATGAGCAGTTCTTC
CASTATSGGANEQFF
>-|-|TRBJ2-7|TRBV27
TGTGCCAGCAGGCCGGGGACGGACGACTACGAGCAGTACTTC
CASRPGTDDYEQYF
>-|few|TRBJ2-2|TRBV24-1
TGTGCCACCAGTGATCAGTATGGACCGAATGGCCTCACCGGGGAGCTGTTTTTT
CATSDQYGPNGLTGELFF
>TRBD2|-|TRBJ2-1|TRBV15
TGTGCCACCAGGGAAAGCGGGGGGTTCTACAATGAGCAGTTCTTC
CATRESGGFYNEQFF
>TRBD1|few|TRBJ1-5|TRBV27
TGTGCCAGCAGTCCTCAGGGGGACAATCAGCCCCAGCATTTT
CASSPQGDNQPQHF
>-|many|TRBJ1-4|TRBV7-8
TGTGCCAGCAGCTTAAAGGTTGGGCAGGGCAGCGTAGAAAAACTGTTTTTT
CASSLKVGQGSVEKLFF
>TRBD2|many|TRBJ2-3|TRBV7-2
TGTGCCAGCAGCTTAGATCCTAGCGGGGTCACAGATACGCAGTATTTT
CASSLDPSGVTDTQYF
>TRBD1|-|TRBJ1-2|TRBV4-1
TGTGCCAGCAGCCCAAAACAGGGGGCCAACTATGGCTACACCTTC
CASSPKQGANYGYTF
>-|-|TRBJ1-2|TRBV24-1
TGTGCCACCAGCCCGGGTGCGGGCGGCTACACCTTC
CATSPGAGGYTF
>-|-|TRBJ2-1|TRBV4-3
TGCGCCAGCAGCCAAGAGGGCCGGAGCTCCTACAATGAGCAGTTCTTC
CASSQEGRSSYNEQFF
>-|many|TRBJ2-3|TRBV11-1
TGTGCCAGCAGCTTAGAGACAGGTCTTTTCACAGATACGCAGTATTTT
CASSLETGLFTDTQYF
>-|few|TRBJ2-1|TRBV20-1
TGCAGTGCTAGAGGAGGGGATGGGAGCCCGGAGGGGTTTACGACACAGTTCTTC
CSARGGDGSPEGFTTQFF